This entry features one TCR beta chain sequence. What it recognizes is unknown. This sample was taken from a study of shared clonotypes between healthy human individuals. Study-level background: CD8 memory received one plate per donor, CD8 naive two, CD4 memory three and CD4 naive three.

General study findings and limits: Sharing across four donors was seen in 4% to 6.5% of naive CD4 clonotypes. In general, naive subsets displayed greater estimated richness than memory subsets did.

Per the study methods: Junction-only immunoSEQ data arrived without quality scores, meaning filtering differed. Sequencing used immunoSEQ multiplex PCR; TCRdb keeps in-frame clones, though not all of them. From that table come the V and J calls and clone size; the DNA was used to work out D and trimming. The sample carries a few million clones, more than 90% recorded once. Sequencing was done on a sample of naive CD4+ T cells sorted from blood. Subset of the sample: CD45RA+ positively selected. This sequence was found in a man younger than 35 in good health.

The CDR3 loop reads CASSPQGLQNSPLHF. The CDR3 DNA reads TGTGCCAGCAGTCCACAGGGCCTACAGAATTCACCCCTCCACTTT. The rearrangement links TRBV2 to TRBJ1-6; maybe TRBD1 (6 bases). Germline CDR1 and CDR2: SNHLY and FYNNEI. Trimming cost V 5 bases and J 7 bases, with 15 bases left between them. This CDR3 is built from 15 residues.